The sequence of this TCR beta chain was determined in a study of post-analysis software for immune sequencing data. Study-wide points: Roughly five TRBV segments appeared more often in patients than in controls, and TRBV5-6, TRBV5-1 and TRBV20-1 were among these. Co-batched samples clustered tightly together by F measure.

Researchers reported that TCR beta cDNA libraries carried unique molecular identifiers. TCRdb redid the calling of the PCR reads with MiXCR, one entry per CDR3 protein. This table holds roughly 730,000 distinct CDR3 sequences, 30% found once. The CDR3 has 15 residues. The germline V gene has CDR1 SGHAT and CDR2 FQNNGV. Worth noting for this clonotype: What it binds is unknown.

The source of this sequence is a girl aged 10 to 17 with multiple sclerosis. The sequencing sample was made of blood. The chain carries TRBV11-2 and TRBJ2-4; TRBD2 aligns across 7 bases. The J call may be in error: the DNA end matches TRBJ2-7 better. The CDR3 reads CASSLPAGVAYEQYF. The DNA of the CDR3 is TGTGCCAGCAGCCTACCCGCGGGAGTTGCCTACGAGCAGTACTTC.